The present entry profiles one TCR beta chain with its context. Its antigen is still unknown. Germline loops: CDR1 MDHEN, CDR2 SYDVKM. There are 14 residues in the CDR3. The V gene lost 4 bases and the J gene lost 2 bases, with 9 bases spanning the gap. The data originate from a study of OX40 agonist ivuxolimab in advanced cancers. Across the study: It was permissible to have had prior anti-PD-1, anti-PD-L1 or anti-CTLA-4 therapy, and over 35% had some. There were three patients with partial responses, one having hepatocellular carcinoma and two cutaneous melanoma.

Measured with immunoSEQ multiplex PCR; TCRdb has only the in-frame clones, and not every one. The repertoire holds tens of thousands of clones, with 85% to 95% as singletons. General study results and limits: Also present in some nonresponders was a low level of normalized T-cell clonal expansion. At 0.1 to 3.0 mg/kg and by week 6, clonal expansion occurred in CD4+ and CD8+ blood T cells.

The chain uses TRBV28 and TRBJ2-1; D gene ambiguous. The sequence came from an adult with an advanced solid tumor such as melanoma, head and neck, liver or kidney cancer. Sample: CD4+ or CD8+ T cells sorted from blood, taken in a trial of the OX40 agonist ivuxolimab. The CDR3 spells CASSSPEPYNEQFF. The CDR3 bases are TGTGCCAGCAGTTCCCCTGAACCCTACAATGAGCAGTTCTTC.